Listed here are 2 T cell receptor beta chains from one sample, sequenced in a study of cytomegalovirus exposure and HLA in healthy donors. Primers for the PCR totalled 60 Vbeta and 13 Jbeta. Using immunoSEQ multiplex PCR, the repertoire was profiled, and TCRdb retains in-frame clones only, with some absent. There are over 150,000 clones in the sample; 80% occur only once, and 6% to 7.5% lies in the top ten. The sequencing input was PBMCs. Every receptor here comes from a man aged 30 to 39 in good health and CMV-seropositive.

Note on this clone: The junction departs from germline at one end; a sequencing error may be responsible. The gene calls are TRBV7-9 and TRBJ1-2; D gene uncertain. CDR1 SEHNR and CDR2 FQNEAQ come from the germline V gene (reference sequence). This CDR3 is built from 12 residues. CDR3 coding DNA: TGTTCCAGCAGCTTAGATCTGGCCAGTTACACCTTC. Translation: CSSSLDLASYTF.

The rearrangement links TRBV5-4 to TRBJ2-3, with D maybe TRBD2 (5 bases). Germline V lookup: CDR1 SGHNT, CDR2 YYREEE (reference sequence). The V gene lost 3 bases and the J gene lost 6 bases, with 17 bases spanning the gap. The CDR3 has 15 residues. The CDR3 here is CASSSRSGSPDTQYF. CDR3 sequence (DNA): TGTGCCAGCAGCTCCCGTTCGGGGAGCCCCGATACGCAGTATTTT.